Following are 3 T cell receptor beta chains from one sample sequenced in a study of CD8+ T cells in alopecia areata. Extraction of RNA preceded its reverse transcription into cDNA, which served as the sequencing template. Method: immunoSEQ multiplex PCR; TCRdb's copy keeps in-frame clones and lacks some. The table lists under 85,000 clones, roughly 44% of them singletons. Sequences were derived from CD8+ T cells sorted from blood, sampled at week 0. Every receptor here comes from a human donor with alopecia areata.

This clone was seen only a few times. The chain carries TRBV29-1 and TRBJ1-2; the match to TRBD1 covers 9 bases. This CDR3 region has 16 residues. The ends lost 3 bases at V and 4 bases at J; junction bases unmatched: 12. Germline V gives CDR1 SQVTM, CDR2 ANQGSEA. DNA for the CDR3: TGCAGCGTTGACACGGGACAGGGAGCCGTCAGCTATGGCTACACCTTC. Translating it yields CSVDTGQGAVSYGYTF.

V and J are TRBV6-6 and TRBJ2-2; D is unresolved. Trimming stripped 7 bases from V and 8 bases from J, with 11 bases between. The V gene's germline CDR1 is MNHNY and CDR2 SVGAGI (reference sequence). CDR3 size: 12 residues. CDR3 bases: TGTGCCAGCACCCAAAGTTTTGGGGAGCTGTTTTTT. Translation gives CASTQSFGELFF.

The rearrangement links TRBV29-1 to TRBJ2-7, with D possibly being TRBD2 (6 bases). V lost 7 bases to trimming and J lost 1 base, with 14 bases between them. There are 13 residues in the CDR3. CDR1 is SQVTM and CDR2 is ANQGSEA in the germline V gene. This chain's CDR3 is CSAEAGRSYEQYF. The CDR3 DNA reads TGCAGCGCCGAGGCGGGGCGGTCCTACGAGCAGTACTTC.